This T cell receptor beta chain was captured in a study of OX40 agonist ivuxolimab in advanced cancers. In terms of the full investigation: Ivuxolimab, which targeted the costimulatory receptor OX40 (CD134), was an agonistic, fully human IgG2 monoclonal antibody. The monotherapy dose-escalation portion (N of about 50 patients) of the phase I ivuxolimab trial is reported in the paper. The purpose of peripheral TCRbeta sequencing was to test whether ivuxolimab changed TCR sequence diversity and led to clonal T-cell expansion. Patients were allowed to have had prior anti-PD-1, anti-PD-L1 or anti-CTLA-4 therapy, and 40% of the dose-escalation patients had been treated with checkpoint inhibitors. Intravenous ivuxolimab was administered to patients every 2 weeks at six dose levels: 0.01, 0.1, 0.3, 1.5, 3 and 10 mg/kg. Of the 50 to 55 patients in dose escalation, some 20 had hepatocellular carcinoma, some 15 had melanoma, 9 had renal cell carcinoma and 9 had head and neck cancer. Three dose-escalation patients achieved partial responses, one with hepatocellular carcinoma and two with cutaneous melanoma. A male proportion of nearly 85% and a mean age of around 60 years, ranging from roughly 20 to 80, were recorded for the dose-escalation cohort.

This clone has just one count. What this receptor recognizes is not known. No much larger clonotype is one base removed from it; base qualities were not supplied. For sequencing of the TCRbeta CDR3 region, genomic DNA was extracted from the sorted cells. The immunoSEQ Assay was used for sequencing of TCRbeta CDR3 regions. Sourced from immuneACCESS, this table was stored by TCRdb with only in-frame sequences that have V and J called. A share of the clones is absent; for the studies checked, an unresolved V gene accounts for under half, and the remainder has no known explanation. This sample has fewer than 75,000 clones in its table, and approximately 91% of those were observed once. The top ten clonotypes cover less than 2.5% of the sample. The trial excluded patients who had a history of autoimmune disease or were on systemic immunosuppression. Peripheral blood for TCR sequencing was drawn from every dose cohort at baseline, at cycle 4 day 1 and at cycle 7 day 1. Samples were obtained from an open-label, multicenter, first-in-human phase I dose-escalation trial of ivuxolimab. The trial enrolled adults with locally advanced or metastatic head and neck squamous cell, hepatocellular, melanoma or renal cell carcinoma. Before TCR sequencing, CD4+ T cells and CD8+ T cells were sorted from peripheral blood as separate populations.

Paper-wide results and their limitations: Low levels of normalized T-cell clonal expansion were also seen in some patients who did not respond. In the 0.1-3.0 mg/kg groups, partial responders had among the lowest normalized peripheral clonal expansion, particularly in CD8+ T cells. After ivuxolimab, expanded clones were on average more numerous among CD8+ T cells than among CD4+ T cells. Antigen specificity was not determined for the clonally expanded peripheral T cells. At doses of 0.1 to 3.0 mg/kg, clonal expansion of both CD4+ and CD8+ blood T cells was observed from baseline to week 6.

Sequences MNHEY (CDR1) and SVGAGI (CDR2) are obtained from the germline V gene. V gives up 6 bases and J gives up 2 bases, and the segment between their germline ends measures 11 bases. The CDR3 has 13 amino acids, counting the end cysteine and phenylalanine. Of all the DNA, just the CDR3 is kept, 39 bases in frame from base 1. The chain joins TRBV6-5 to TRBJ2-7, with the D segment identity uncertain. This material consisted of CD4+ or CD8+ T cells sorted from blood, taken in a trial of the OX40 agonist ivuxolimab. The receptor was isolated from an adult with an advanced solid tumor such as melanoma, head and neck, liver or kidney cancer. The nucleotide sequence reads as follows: TGTGCCAGCAGCTCCCCCAGAACCTACGAGCAGTACTTC. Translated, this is CASSSPRTYEQYF.